A selection of T cell receptor beta chains follows, all from one sample in a study of shared clonotypes between healthy human individuals. The data were produced by immunoSEQ multiplex PCR, yet TCRdb's version contains in-frame clones alone and is incomplete. The repertoire holds over 750,000 clones, with about 97% as singletons. Sample: naive CD8+ T cells sorted from blood. The receptors originated from a man aged 25-40 years in good health. Both conserved end residues are part of each CDR3. The D gene is left open where the match is weak. Only part of the rows carry a size: once, few, many, or a class if the clone is expanded.

d_gene | len | abundance | j_gene | v_gene | CDR3aa | CDR3nt
NA | 15 | NA | TRBJ2-2 | TRBV18 | CASSPQGEATGELFF | TGTGCCAGCTCACCCCAGGGGGAGGCGACCGGGGAGCTGTTTTTT
TRBD1 | 14 | NA | TRBJ2-7 | TRBV7-9 | CASSWTGEGHEQYF | TGTGCCAGCAGCTGGACAGGGGAAGGGCACGAGCAGTACTTC
TRBD1 | 14 | once | TRBJ2-7 | TRBV6-5 | CATALRDRDYEQYF | TGTGCCACCGCCCTCCGGGACAGGGACTACGAGCAGTACTTC
NA | 16 | NA | TRBJ2-2 | TRBV23-1 | CASSPPSATNTGELFF | TGCGCCAGCAGTCCACCTAGCGCTACGAACACCGGGGAGCTGTTTTTT
NA | 14 | NA | TRBJ2-7 | TRBV13 | CASSLVQDPREQYF | TGTGCCAGCAGCTTAGTACAGGATCCTAGGGAGCAGTACTTC
TRBD1 | 16 | NA | TRBJ2-7 | TRBV29-1 | CSVEVFAGTGPYEQYF | TGCAGCGTTGAAGTCTTCGCCGGGACAGGACCATACGAGCAGTACTTC
NA | 15 | NA | TRBJ1-4 | TRBV4-1 | CASSQDGQMGEKLFF | TGCGCCAGCAGCCAAGACGGGCAGATGGGCGAAAAACTGTTTTTT
NA | 15 | NA | TRBJ1-1 | TRBV21-1 | CASSLIRNGPTEAFF | TGTGCCAGCAGCTTGATCAGAAACGGCCCGACTGAAGCTTTCTTT
NA | 12 | once | TRBJ2-7 | TRBV7-9 | CASSLLGTEQYF | TGTGCCAGCAGCTTATTAGGAACCGAGCAGTACTTC
TRBD2 | 15 | NA | TRBJ2-1 | TRBV19 | CASSMTSGFYNEQFF | TGTGCCAGTAGTATGACTAGCGGGTTCTACAATGAGCAGTTCTTC
NA | 14 | NA | TRBJ1-1 | TRBV19 | CASSIMSFNTEAFF | TGTGCCAGTAGTATTATGAGTTTCAACACTGAAGCTTTCTTT
NA | 14 | NA | TRBJ2-5 | TRBV5-6 | CASSLAALMATQYF | TGTGCCAGCAGCTTGGCGGCCCTTATGGCGACCCAGTACTTC
TRBD1 | 12 | NA | TRBJ1-4 | TRBV29-1 | CSVEDRGKKLFF | TGCAGCGTTGAGGACAGGGGTAAAAAACTGTTTTTT
NA | 12 | few | TRBJ2-1 | TRBV11-1 | CASSSFRNEQFF | TGTGCCAGCAGCTCCTTCAGGAATGAGCAGTTCTTC
NA | 15 | NA | TRBJ1-2 | TRBV7-9 | CASSLGPESNYGYTF | TGTGCCAGCAGCCTAGGGCCAGAATCTAACTATGGCTACACCTTC
NA | 13 | NA | TRBJ2-2 | TRBV28 | CASSFRATGELFF | TGTGCCAGCAGTTTCAGGGCCACCGGGGAGCTGTTTTTT
TRBD2 | 16 | NA | TRBJ2-5 | TRBV9 | CASSVYGGGPQETQYF | TGTGCCAGCAGCGTATATGGGGGAGGGCCCCAAGAGACCCAGTACTTC
NA | 11 | NA | TRBJ2-1 | TRBV27 | CASSFGVKKFF | TGTGCCAGCAGTTTCGGTGTCAAAAAGTTCTTC
NA | 13 | NA | TRBJ2-7 | TRBV7-9 | CASSLLASYEQYF | TGTGCCAGCAGCTTATTGGCAAGCTACGAGCAGTACTTC
NA | 20 | NA | TRBJ2-6 | TRBV1 | CTSSHRQGALFKAGANVLTF | TGCACCAGCAGCCATAGACAGGGGGCGCTTTTCAAGGCTGGGGCCAACGTCCTGACTTTC
NA | 13 | NA | TRBJ2-7 | TRBV11-2 | CASSLGTLYEQYF | TGTGCCAGCAGCTTAGGTACCCTTTACGAGCAGTACTTC
TRBD2 | 18 | NA | TRBJ2-1 | TRBV5-6 | CASSDLAGGPHSYNEQFF | TGTGCCAGCTCCGATCTAGCGGGGGGCCCCCACTCCTACAATGAGCAGTTCTTC
TRBD1 | 14 | NA | TRBJ2-7 | TRBV27 | CASETRTGPYEQYF | TGTGCCAGCGAGACGAGGACAGGGCCCTACGAGCAGTACTTC
NA | 14 | NA | TRBJ1-5 | TRBV27 | CASSPGRGSQPQHF | TGTGCCAGCAGCCCCGGGAGGGGCAGCCAGCCCCAGCATTTT
NA | 17 | NA | TRBJ1-3 | TRBV11-2 | CASSSQPFRSSGNTIYF | TGTGCCAGCAGCTCCCAACCATTCCGGAGCTCTGGAAACACCATATATTTT
TRBD1 | 14 | once | TRBJ2-3 | TRBV7-9 | CASSLTGIADTQYF | TGTGCCAGCAGCTTGACAGGGATCGCAGATACGCAGTATTTT
NA | 17 | NA | TRBJ2-1 | TRBV6-1 | CASSEIAGWGFDNEQFF | TGTGCCAGCAGTGAAATTGCGGGCTGGGGCTTCGACAATGAGCAGTTCTTC
NA | 11 | NA | TRBJ1-5 | TRBV6-1 | CASSLNQPQHF | TGTGCCAGCAGTTTGAATCAGCCCCAGCATTTT
NA | 15 | NA | TRBJ2-6 | TRBV4-1 | CASSQVHSGANVLTF | TGCGCCAGCAGCCAAGTTCACTCTGGGGCCAACGTCCTGACTTTC
NA | 14 | NA | TRBJ2-2 | TRBV2 | CASSPVGDTGELFF | TGTGCCAGCAGTCCTGTTGGTGACACCGGGGAGCTGTTTTTT
NA | 14 | NA | TRBJ1-2 | TRBV5-5 | CASSLSGAGYGYTF | TGTGCCAGCAGCTTGAGCGGTGCGGGGTATGGCTACACCTTC
TRBD2 | 14 | NA | TRBJ2-7 | TRBV7-9 | CASSYSTSGSEQYF | TGTGCCAGCAGCTATTCGACTAGCGGGAGCGAGCAGTACTTC
NA | 15 | NA | TRBJ1-1 | TRBV7-2 | CASSLVYRYRTEAFF | TGTGCCAGCAGCTTAGTATACAGGTACCGCACTGAAGCTTTCTTT
TRBD2 | 15 | NA | TRBJ2-5 | TRBV5-6 | CASSTGTSDQETQYF | TGTGCCAGCAGCACCGGGACTAGCGACCAAGAGACCCAGTACTTC
NA | 13 | NA | TRBJ2-5 | TRBV7-7 | CASSSTIQETQYF | TGTGCCAGCAGCTCTACCATCCAAGAGACCCAGTACTTC
TRBD2 | 15 | NA | TRBJ2-7 | TRBV9 | CASSLEAGGPGEQYF | TGTGCCAGCAGCCTCGAAGCGGGAGGGCCAGGGGAGCAGTACTTC
TRBD1 | 13 | NA | TRBJ2-7 | TRBV4-1 | CASSHTGDYEQYF | TGCGCCAGCAGCCATACAGGGGACTACGAGCAGTACTTC
TRBD2 | 16 | NA | TRBJ2-7 | TRBV7-9 | CASSFGLAGDGYEQYF | TGTGCCAGCAGCTTCGGACTAGCGGGGGACGGCTACGAGCAGTACTTC
NA | 15 | NA | TRBJ2-7 | TRBV27 | CASSNRVRRDYEQYF | TGTGCCAGCAGTAATCGGGTTAGAAGGGACTACGAGCAGTACTTC
NA | 15 | NA | TRBJ2-3 | TRBV9 | CASSGSGSSTDTQYF | TGTGCCAGCAGCGGCTCAGGTTCTAGCACAGATACGCAGTATTTT
TRBD2 | 16 | NA | TRBJ2-7 | TRBV7-8 | CASSLDRLAGGYEQYF | TGTGCCAGCAGCTTAGATAGGCTAGCGGGAGGCTACGAGCAGTACTTC
NA | 12 | NA | TRBJ1-2 | TRBV7-9 | CASSLQDYGYTF | TGTGCCAGCAGCTTACAGGACTATGGCTACACCTTC
NA | 16 | NA | TRBJ1-1 | TRBV7-9 | CASSGTTGGLNTEAFF | TGTGCCAGCAGCGGAACGACCGGGGGGCTTAACACTGAAGCTTTCTTT
NA | 15 | NA | TRBJ2-7 | TRBV18 | CASSPRWGEDSEQYF | TGTGCCAGCTCACCCAGATGGGGGGAGGACTCCGAGCAGTACTTC
NA | 16 | NA | TRBJ2-1 | TRBV7-2 | CASSLGGAMGYNEQFF | TGTGCCAGCAGCTTAGGCGGGGCCATGGGATACAATGAGCAGTTCTTC
TRBD2 | 14 | NA | TRBJ2-7 | TRBV19 | CASSITSGPYEQYF | TGTGCCAGTAGTATCACTAGCGGACCCTACGAGCAGTACTTC
TRBD1 | 15 | NA | TRBJ2-3 | TRBV7-9 | CASSSLTGNTDTQYF | TGTGCCAGCAGCTCCCTGACAGGGAACACAGATACGCAGTATTTT
TRBD2 | 15 | once | TRBJ2-3 | TRBV27 | CASSPWTSGSSTQYF | TGTGCCAGCAGTCCTTGGACTAGCGGGAGTAGTACGCAGTATTTT
TRBD1 | 15 | NA | TRBJ2-5 | TRBV6-5 | CASSPRTGTWETQYF | TGTGCCAGCAGTCCGAGGACAGGGACATGGGAGACCCAGTACTTC
TRBD2 | 16 | NA | TRBJ2-1 | TRBV10-1 | CASSGNEGLADNEQFF | TGCGCCAGCAGTGGGAACGAGGGACTAGCGGACAATGAGCAGTTCTTC
TRBD1 | 16 | NA | TRBJ2-1 | TRBV14 | CASSQDHRGIYNEQFF | TGTGCCAGCAGCCAGGACCACAGGGGGATCTACAATGAGCAGTTCTTC
NA | 13 | NA | TRBJ2-2 | TRBV6-5 | CASSYTGTGELFF | TGTGCCAGCAGTTACACGGGGACCGGGGAGCTGTTTTTT
TRBD2 | 16 | NA | TRBJ2-1 | TRBV7-3 | CASSPGLAGNYNEQFF | TGTGCCAGCAGCCCTGGACTAGCGGGAAACTACAATGAGCAGTTCTTC
NA | 13 | NA | TRBJ2-5 | TRBV7-9 | CASTFGGEETQYF | TGTGCCAGCACCTTCGGAGGGGAGGAGACCCAGTACTTC
NA | 14 | once | TRBJ2-1 | TRBV27 | CASAPLGGVDEQFF | TGTGCCAGCGCCCCCCTAGGGGGAGTAGATGAGCAGTTCTTC
TRBD1 | 12 | NA | TRBJ2-1 | TRBV29-1 | CSVGQGAGEQFF | TGCAGCGTCGGACAGGGGGCCGGGGAGCAGTTCTTC
NA | 14 | NA | TRBJ1-5 | TRBV6-1 | CASSGRGVNQPQHF | TGTGCCAGCAGTGGGAGGGGGGTGAATCAGCCCCAGCATTTT
TRBD2 | 15 | NA | TRBJ2-1 | TRBV5-1 | CASSPGTSSYNEQFF | TGCGCCAGCAGCCCCGGGACTAGCAGTTACAATGAGCAGTTCTTC